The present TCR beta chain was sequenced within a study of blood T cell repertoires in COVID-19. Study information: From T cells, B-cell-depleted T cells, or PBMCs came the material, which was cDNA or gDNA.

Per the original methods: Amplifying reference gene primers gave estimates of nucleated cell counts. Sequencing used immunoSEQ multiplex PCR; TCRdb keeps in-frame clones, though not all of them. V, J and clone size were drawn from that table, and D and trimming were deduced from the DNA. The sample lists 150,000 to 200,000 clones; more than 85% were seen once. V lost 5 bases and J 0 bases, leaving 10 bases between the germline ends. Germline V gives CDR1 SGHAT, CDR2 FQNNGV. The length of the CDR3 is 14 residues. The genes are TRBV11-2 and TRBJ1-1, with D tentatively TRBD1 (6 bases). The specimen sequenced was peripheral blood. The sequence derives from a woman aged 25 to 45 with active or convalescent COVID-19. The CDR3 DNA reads TGTGCCAGCAGCAAACAGGGAATGAACACTGAAGCTTTCTTT. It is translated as CASSKQGMNTEAFF.